The next 27 T cell receptor beta chains were all read from a single sample in a study of identical twins. TCRdb independently ran MiXCR on the 5' RACE reads; one entry per CDR3 protein. The table shows under 400,000 distinct CDR3 sequences, with approximately 8.7% occurring only once. The sequenced material came from naive T cells sorted from blood. The receptors were sampled from a woman in her forties or fifties in good health.

The gene calls are TRBV18 and TRBJ2-1; 9 nucleotides line up with TRBD1. Germline lookup yields CDR1 KGHSH and CDR2 LQKENI. Losses at the gene ends were 6 bases for V and 5 bases for J; bases not matched to a gene: 14. The CDR3 length is 17 residues. DNA for the CDR3: TGTGCCAGCTCGCCTGCTTCCGGGACAGGGTACAACAATGAGCAGTTCTTC. Translation: CASSPASGTGYNNEQFF.

This chain's CDR3 is CASSLAGGPNEKLFF. The CDR3 DNA reads as TGTGCCAGCAGCTTAGCTGGGGGGCCTAATGAAAAACTGTTTTTT. The chain carries TRBV7-8 and TRBJ1-4; TRBD1 is a possible D gene (6 bases). The V gene's germline CDR1 is SGHVS and CDR2 FQNEAQ. The CDR3 spans 15 residues. V lost 0 bases to trimming and J lost 3 bases, with 8 bases between them.

The J gene is TRBJ2-6, the V gene TRBV5-1, with TRBD1 identical over 11 bases. Germline CDR1 is SGHRS and CDR2 is YFSETQ. Trimming removed 4 bases from V and 4 bases from J; junction bases left unmatched: 7. This CDR3 has 17 amino acids. The CDR3 nucleotides are TGCGCCAGCAGCGAAGGGACAGGGGGACCCGGGGCCAACGTCCTGACTTTC. Translating gives CASSEGTGGPGANVLTF. Complete variable domain (other parts from reference TRBV5-1 and TRBJ2-6): KAGVTQTPRYLIKTRGQQVTLSCSPISGHRSVSWYQQTPGQGLQFLFEYFSETQRNKGNFPGRFSGRQFSNSRSEMNVSTLELGDSALYLCASSEGTGGPGANVLTFGAGSRLTVL.

The chain couples TRBV5-1 to TRBJ2-1; 7 nucleotides match TRBD2. Germline V lookup: CDR1 SGHRS, CDR2 YFSETQ. The V gene end was trimmed by 3 bases and the J gene end by 2 bases; junction bases not matched to a gene: 14. The CDR3 has 18 residues. The CDR3 sequence is CASSSTSAFSTTYNEQFF. The CDR3 nucleotides are TGCGCCAGCAGCTCCACTAGCGCCTTCTCAACTACCTACAATGAGCAGTTCTTC.

V gene TRBV7-6 combines with J gene TRBJ2-7, with 8 nucleotides matching TRBD2. This CDR3 is built from 15 residues. The ends lost 2 bases at V and 6 bases at J; junction bases unmatched: 9. Germline V gene data show CDR1 as SGHVS and CDR2 as FNYEAQ. The CDR3 protein is CASSLSPGLVIEQYV. CDR3 DNA sequence: TGTGCCAGCAGCTTATCCCCGGGACTAGTTATCGAGCAGTACGTC.

This clonotype was counted between two and nine times. The J gene is TRBJ1-5, the V gene TRBV7-9; D ambiguous. CDR1 and CDR2 (germline): SEHNR, FQNEAQ (reference sequence). The CDR3 is 13 amino acids. V lost 2 bases to trimming and J lost 7 bases, with 9 bases between them. The CDR3 DNA follows: TGTGCCAGCAGCTTATCAGACGGGCAGCCCCAGCATTTT. This sequence encodes CASSLSDGQPQHF.

The J gene is TRBJ2-7, the V gene TRBV27; D is perhaps TRBD1 (6 bases). V gave up 6 bases and J gave up 5 bases, with 20 bases separating them. Germline CDR1 is MNHEY and CDR2 is SMNVEV (reference sequence). The CDR3 is 15 residues long. The chain's CDR3 is CASRSGTLTTNEQYF. The CDR3 bases are TGTGCCAGCAGATCCGGGACACTAACAACCAACGAGCAGTACTTC.

V is TRBV20-1 and J is TRBJ2-5, with 7 bases matching TRBD2. The CDR3 is made up of 14 amino acids. The V gene end was trimmed by 6 bases and the J gene end by 5 bases; junction bases not matched to a gene: 12. Per germline, CDR1 DFQATT and CDR2 SNEGSKA (reference sequence). CDR3 DNA: TGCAGTGCCGGACGGGGCGGGAGTTTTGAGACCCAGTACTTC. As protein: CSAGRGGSFETQYF.

This clonotype came up a few times. This chain uses TRBV11-3 with TRBJ2-3; D is ambiguous. V shed 5 bases and J shed 0 bases, with 12 bases lying between them. The CDR3 length is 15 residues. CDR1 SGHNT and CDR2 YENEEA come from the germline V gene. CDR3 protein: CASSPLRSSTDTQYF. CDR3 in DNA: TGTGCCAGCAGCCCTCTCCGGAGTAGCACAGATACGCAGTATTTT.

This chain joins TRBV5-1 and TRBJ2-1, with D possibly being TRBD1 (6 bases). There are 11 residues in the CDR3. In germline, CDR1 is SGHRS, CDR2 YFSETQ. V lost 4 bases and J 8 bases, leaving 7 bases between the germline ends. CDR3 residues: CASSHRDEQFF. The DNA for the CDR3 is TGCGCCAGCAGCCACAGGGATGAGCAGTTCTTC.

This clonotype was picked up a small number of times. The J gene is TRBJ2-5, the V gene TRBV20-1; TRBD2 matches at 12 bases. The CDR3 is 17 residues long. Germline V gene sequence: CDR1 DFQATT, CDR2 SNEGSKA (reference sequence). J gave up 7 bases and V 0 bases, and 12 bases lay outside the gene matches. The CDR3 here is CSARDRAGLAGGWTQYF. The CDR3 DNA reads as TGCAGTGCTAGAGATAGGGCGGGACTAGCGGGCGGTTGGACCCAGTACTTC.

This clonotype appeared a few times. This sequence joins TRBV6-5 and TRBJ2-7; 12 nucleotides agree with TRBD2. The CDR3 totals 14 residues. CDR1 and CDR2 (germline): MNHEY, SVGAGI. The V segment lost 8 bases and the J segment 2 bases; nucleotides outside the gene matches: 4. In DNA, the CDR3 is TGTGCCAGCGGACGACTAGCGGGAGCCTACGAGCAGTACTTC. This gives the protein CASGRLAGAYEQYF.

This clonotype was found many times. The V and J genes are TRBV20-1 and TRBJ1-5; tentative D call: TRBD1 (5 bases). Trimming pared 5 bases from V and 2 bases from J, leaving 10 bases between. The CDR3 runs 13 residues. The germline V gene has CDR1 DFQATT and CDR2 SNEGSKA (reference sequence). The CDR3 spells CSAEPGRNQPQHF. The CDR3 DNA follows: TGCAGTGCTGAACCGGGGCGCAATCAGCCCCAGCATTTT.

This clonotype came up many times. The V gene is TRBV7-2, the J gene TRBJ2-2; D is ambiguous. Germline lookup yields CDR1 SGHTA and CDR2 FQGNSA. The CDR3 runs to 15 residues. V gave up 1 base and J gave up 0 bases, with 6 bases separating them. DNA of the CDR3: TGTGCCAGCAGCTTAGGGCCCTCGAACACCGGGGAGCTGTTTTTT. Its protein product is CASSLGPSNTGELFF.

This sequence joins TRBV12-5 and TRBJ1-5, with 7 bases aligning to TRBD1. The CDR3 is 15 amino acids. CDR1 is LGHNT and CDR2 is FRNRAP in the germline V gene. Trimming removed 1 base from V and 7 bases from J; junction bases left unmatched: 7. The CDR3 is CASGLEQGRGQPQHF. The CDR3 DNA sequence: TGTGCTAGTGGTTTGGAACAGGGGCGGGGGCAGCCCCAGCATTTT.

The chain recombines TRBV12-3 or TRBV12-4 with TRBJ1-5; tentatively, D is TRBD1 (5 bases). The CDR3 runs to 12 residues. V lost 8 bases and J 7 bases, leaving 12 bases between the germline ends. The CDR3 region is CASGWGGQPQHF. As DNA, the CDR3 is TGTGCCAGCGGTTGGGGGGGACAGCCCCAGCATTTT.

The J gene is TRBJ1-1, the V gene TRBV12-3 or TRBV12-4, with D hard to call. Trimming removed 2 bases at V and 4 bases at J, with 8 bases between. The CDR3 has 13 residues. CDR3 region: CASSLYEATEAFF. CDR3 nucleotides: TGTGCCAGCAGTTTATATGAAGCCACTGAAGCTTTCTTT.

There are many counts of this clonotype. J is TRBJ2-3 and V is TRBV24-1, with TRBD1 as a possible D gene (5 bases). With 1 base removed from V and 3 bases from J, the gap between germline ends came to 7 bases. Per the germline V gene, CDR1 is KGHDR and CDR2 is SFDVKD. The CDR3 has 14 amino acids. The CDR3 DNA follows: TGTGCCACCAGTGATTTTGCAGGGACAGATACGCAGTATTTT. This translates into CATSDFAGTDTQYF.

This clonotype was seen at least ten times. CDR3 sequence reads: CASSPGGSTDTQYF. CDR3 DNA sequence: TGTGCCAGCAGCCCGGGAGGGAGCACAGATACGCAGTATTTT. The rearrangement uses TRBV7-8 and TRBJ2-3; 8 bases are shared with TRBD2. Germline-derived CDR1 and CDR2 are SGHVS and FQNEAQ. The CDR3 contains 14 residues. V was clipped by 5 bases and J by 0 bases; unmatched bases: 1. Full variable domain (missing parts from reference TRBV7-8 and TRBJ2-3): GAGVSQSPRYKVAKRGQDVALRCDPISGHVSLFWYQQALGQGPEFLTYFQNEAQLDKSGLPSDRFFAERPEGSVSTLKIQRTQQEDSAVYLCASSPGGSTDTQYFGPGTRLTVL.

This clonotype was recorded a few times. Written as DNA, the CDR3 is TGCGCCAGCAGACTACAGGTGTCAGGCAATCAGCCCCAGCATTTT. Amino acids: CASRLQVSGNQPQHF. The chain joins TRBV4-1 to TRBJ1-5; D may be TRBD1 (5 bases). Germline-derived CDR1 and CDR2 are MGHRA and YSYEKL. V was pared by 6 bases and J by 2 bases, with 14 bases between. The CDR3 sequence is 15 residues long.

This clonotype showed up just a few times. The V and J genes are TRBV12-3 or TRBV12-4 and TRBJ1-1; the D is unclear. CDR3 length equals 13 residues. V was trimmed by 3 bases and J by 4 bases, leaving 9 bases between them. CDR3 nucleotide sequence: TGTGCCAGCAGTTTGATCGGGGTCACTGAAGCTTTCTTT. Protein sequence: CASSLIGVTEAFF.

The chain is built from TRBV5-1 and TRBJ2-2; 11 bases fit TRBD1. The CDR3 sequence is 16 residues long. Germline lookup yields CDR1 SGHRS and CDR2 YFSETQ. V was pared by 4 bases and J by 6 bases, with 8 bases of the junction left unmatched. CDR3 nucleotides: TGCGCCAGCAGCCTCGGGACAGGGGGGCCCCCCGGGGAGCTGTTTTTT. Translation gives CASSLGTGGPPGELFF.

The sample holds a few counts of this clonotype. The gene calls are TRBV9 and TRBJ2-3; D remains unclear. CDR1 SGDLS and CDR2 YYNGEE come from the germline V gene. CDR3 size: 14 residues. V lost 1 base and J 4 bases, leaving 10 bases between the germline ends. CDR3 bases: TGTGCCAGCAGCGTATATACAGAAGCAGATACGCAGTATTTT. This codes for CASSVYTEADTQYF.

J is TRBJ2-7 and V is TRBV2, with D hard to call. The germline V gene has CDR1 SNHLY and CDR2 FYNNEI. The CDR3 has 10 residues. The V and J ends lost 7 bases and 11 bases respectively, with 12 bases between them. The CDR3, as DNA: TGTGCCAGCATGGATAGAGAAAAGTACTTC. Translation: CASMDREKYF.

This clonotype was observed many times. This chain joins TRBV18 and TRBJ2-1, with D possibly matching TRBD2 (5 bases). The germline V gene encodes CDR1 KGHSH and CDR2 LQKENI. The CDR3 runs to 13 residues. V was pared by 2 bases and J by 5 bases, with 7 bases between. The CDR3 is CASSPFGDNEQFF. The CDR3 bases are TGTGCCAGCTCACCATTCGGGGACAATGAGCAGTTCTTC.

The table lists this clonotype with many counts. V usage is TRBV20-1 and J usage is TRBJ2-3; TRBD1 aligns across 12 bases. The CDR3 length is 14 residues. The junction had 4 bases not matched to a gene; V was cut back by 5 bases and J by 4 bases. The germline gives CDR1 DFQATT, CDR2 SNEGSKA (reference sequence). The CDR3 nucleotides read TGCAGTGCTTCCGGGACAGGGGGCTCAGATACGCAGTATTTT. Encoded protein: CSASGTGGSDTQYF.

For this clonotype: This may be a read error, as it is one base from a much larger clone. The chain joins TRBV24-1 to TRBJ2-2; the D gene is possibly TRBD2 (5 bases). This CDR3 spans 14 amino acids. CDR1 KGHDR and CDR2 SFDVKD come from the germline V gene. CDR3 nucleotide sequence: TGTGCCACCAGTGATCCCTCTAAACCCGGGGAGCAGTTTTTT. Translation: CATSDPSKPGEQFF.